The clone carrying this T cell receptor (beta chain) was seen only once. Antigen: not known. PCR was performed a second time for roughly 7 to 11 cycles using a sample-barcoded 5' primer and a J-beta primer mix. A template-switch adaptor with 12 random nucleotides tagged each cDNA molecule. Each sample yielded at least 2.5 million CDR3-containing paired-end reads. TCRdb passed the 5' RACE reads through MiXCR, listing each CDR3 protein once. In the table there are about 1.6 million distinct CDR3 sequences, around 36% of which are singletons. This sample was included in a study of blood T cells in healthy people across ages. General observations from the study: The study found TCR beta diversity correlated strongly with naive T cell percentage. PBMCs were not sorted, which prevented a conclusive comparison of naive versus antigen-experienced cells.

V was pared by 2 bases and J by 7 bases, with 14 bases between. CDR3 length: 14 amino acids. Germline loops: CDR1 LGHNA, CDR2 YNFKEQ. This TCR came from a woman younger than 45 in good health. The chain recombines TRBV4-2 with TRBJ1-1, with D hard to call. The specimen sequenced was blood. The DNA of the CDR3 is TGTGCCAGCAGCCAAAATGAGGCGCACCTTGAAGCTTTCTTT. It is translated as CASSQNEAHLEAFF.